This T cell receptor beta chain came from a study of T cell responses to AZD1222 COVID-19 vaccine. This clone showed up just once. The CDR3 totals 14 residues. Generated by immunoSEQ multiplex PCR, the TCRdb table keeps only in-frame clones and is missing some. The table has 85,000 to 90,000 clones, 90% seen once; the top ten hold around 3%. The sample in question was peripheral blood, obtained on day 0 of AZD1222 vaccination. The chain joins TRBV21-1 to TRBJ2-7. TRBV21-1 is a pseudogene locus. This sequence was found in an adult in good health. In DNA, the CDR3 is TGTGCCACCATACCCACGTCGACCTCCTACGAGCAGTACTTC. This encodes CATIPTSTSYEQYF.